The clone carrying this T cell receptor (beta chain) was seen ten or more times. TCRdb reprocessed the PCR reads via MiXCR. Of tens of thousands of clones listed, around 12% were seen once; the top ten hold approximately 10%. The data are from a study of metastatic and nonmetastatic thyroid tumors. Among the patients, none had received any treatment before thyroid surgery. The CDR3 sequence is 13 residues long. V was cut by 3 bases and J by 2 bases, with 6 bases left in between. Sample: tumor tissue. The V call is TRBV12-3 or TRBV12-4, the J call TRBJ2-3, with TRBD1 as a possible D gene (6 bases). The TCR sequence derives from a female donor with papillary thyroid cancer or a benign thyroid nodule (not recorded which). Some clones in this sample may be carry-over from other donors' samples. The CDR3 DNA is TGTGCCAGCAGTTTGGGGGCCACAGATACGCAGTATTTT. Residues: CASSLGATDTQYF.